This T cell receptor (beta chain) originates from a study of beta chain features in type 1 diabetes. Study-wide results and caveats: For Type 1 diabetes patients, all four CD4+ subsets carried TCRB CDR3s that were moderately but significantly shorter. Possible PCR preference for shorter templates applied equally to patients and controls. Compared to healthy donors, patients appeared to have naive, central memory and Treg TCRB repertoires that were more alike.

This clone was observed a handful of times. The antigen is undetermined. The V and J ends lost 3 bases and 3 bases respectively, with 11 bases between them. The CDR3 has 15 amino acids. The germline V gene encodes CDR1 LGHNT and CDR2 FRNRAP. Isolated RNA was reverse transcribed in full, so expressed TCRB transcripts were sequenced. Sequenced naive, central memory and regulatory T cell samples produced an average of approximately 3.8 million reads. Measured with immunoSEQ multiplex PCR; TCRdb has only the in-frame clones, and not every one. Found here are hundreds of thousands of clones, over 12% of them singletons; the top ten hold less than 0.04%.

This receptor was identified in a man aged 18-30 years with type 1 diabetes. Sequences were obtained from naive CD4+ T cells from blood. V and J are TRBV12-5 and TRBJ2-2; D is perhaps TRBD1 or TRBD2 (5 bases each). CDR3 nucleotides: TGTGCTAGTGGTTTAGAGGGGATTTACACCGGGGAGCTGTTTTTT. This encodes CASGLEGIYTGELFF.